Presented here are 29 T cell receptor beta chains from one specimen sequenced in a study of control samples from healthy donors and cancer patients. Profiled with immunoSEQ multiplex PCR; TCRdb holds only in-frame clones, not every one. The sample consists of 80,000 to 100,000 clones, roughly three quarters of them appearing once. Sequencing input: blood. Every receptor here comes from a young woman in good health.

This chain links TRBV10-3 with TRBJ1-1; no clear D. This CDR3 is 13 amino acids long. V lost 4 bases and J 9 bases, leaving 15 bases between the germline ends. CDR1 is ENHRY, CDR2 SYGVKD, per germline. In nucleotides, the CDR3 is TGTGCCATCAGTGGGAATGACCTCGGAAAAGCTTTCTTT. It is translated as CAISGNDLGKAFF.

This chain joins TRBV6-6 and TRBJ1-3, with D unresolved. CDR1 is MNHNY and CDR2 is SVGAGI in the germline V gene (reference sequence). With 2 bases removed from V and 0 bases from J, the gap between germline ends came to 8 bases. CDR3 size: 15 residues. CDR3 sequence reads: CASSYGKSSGNTIYF. Here the CDR3 DNA reads TGTGCCAGCAGTTACGGAAAGAGCTCTGGAAACACCATATATTTT.

The V and J genes are TRBV5-1 and TRBJ1-1, with D perhaps TRBD1 (5 bases). The CDR3 covers 12 residues. Trimming shortened V by 0 bases and J by 11 bases, and 11 bases separated the two germline ends. Germline lookup yields CDR1 SGHRS and CDR2 YFSETQ. CDR3 DNA: TGCGCCAGCAGCTTGGGGGGCCGGGAGGCTTTCTTT. This sequence encodes CASSLGGREAFF.

The chain's CDR3 is CASKSGGPSSYEQYF. As DNA, the CDR3 is TGTGCCAGTAAAAGCGGGGGCCCCAGCTCCTACGAGCAGTACTTC. The V call is TRBV5-6, the J call TRBJ2-7; TRBD2 matches 8 bases. Germline trimming cut 8 bases from V and 0 bases from J; bases unmatched to any gene: 10. Germline CDR1 and CDR2: SGHDT and YYEEEE. This CDR3 has 15 residues.

V usage is TRBV10-1 and J usage is TRBJ2-2; either TRBD1 or TRBD2 may fit D (5 bases each). Germline V gene sequence: CDR1 WNHNN, CDR2 SYGVQD (reference sequence). The length of the CDR3 is 13 residues. V lost 10 bases and J lost 0, with 9 bases in between. CDR3 nucleotides: TGCGCCACCGGGGCCTCGAACACCGGGGAGCTGTTTTTT. The encoded protein is CATGASNTGELFF.

This clone was seen just once. The V call is TRBV18, the J call TRBJ1-3; D remains ambiguous. This CDR3 spans 14 amino acids. V was cut by 6 bases and J by 0 bases, with 9 bases left in between. CDR1 is KGHSH and CDR2 is LQKENI in the germline V gene. For the CDR3, the DNA is TGTGCCAGCTCTCCAAATTTCTCTGGAAACACCATATATTTT. It yields the protein CASSPNFSGNTIYF.

This chain links TRBV6-2 or TRBV6-3 with TRBJ2-7; D is ambiguous. Germline CDR1 MNHEY, CDR2 SVGEGT. V lost 0 bases to trimming and J lost 5 bases, with 14 bases between them. The CDR3 runs 15 residues. CDR3 nucleotide sequence: TGTGCCAGCAGTTACTCATTACCCCCGCACGACGAGCAGTACTTC. Amino acids: CASSYSLPPHDEQYF.

This chain connects TRBV25-1 to TRBJ2-3; 9 nucleotides align to TRBD2. Trimming at V came to 7 bases and at J to 4 bases, leaving 6 bases not matched to a gene. This CDR3 has 14 amino acids. The germline V gene encodes CDR1 MGHDK and CDR2 SYGVNS. The CDR3 DNA is TGTGCCAGCAATGCGGCGGGGGGGGCAGATACGCAGTATTTT. It codes for CASNAAGGADTQYF. Using reference TRBV25-1 and TRBJ2-3 for the parts outside the CDR3, the full variable domain is EADIYQTPRYLVIGTGKKITLECSQTMGHDKMYWYQQDPGMELHLIHYSYGVNSTEKGDLSSESTVSRIRTEHFPLTLESARPSHTSQYLCASNAAGGADTQYFGPGTRLTVL.

The count of this clone is one. The chain carries TRBV6-5 and TRBJ1-1; unclear D gene. In germline, CDR1 is MNHEY, CDR2 SVGAGI. Between the trimmed V and J ends, which lost 8 bases and 1 base, there was a span of 14 bases. This CDR3 region has 14 residues. In nucleotides, the CDR3 is TGTGCCAGCCATGAACCCGGTGGGAACACTGAAGCTTTCTTT. Its translation is CASHEPGGNTEAFF.

CDR3 residues: CASSLAPVGSNQPQHF. The CDR3 nucleotides are TGCGCCAGCAGCTTGGCCCCTGTGGGATCTAATCAGCCCCAGCATTTT. V is TRBV5-1 and J is TRBJ1-5; D gene unclear. CDR1 SGHRS and CDR2 YFSETQ come from the germline V gene. This CDR3 contains 16 residues. V lost 0 bases and J 4 bases, leaving 14 bases between the germline ends.

The chain combines TRBV7-2 with TRBJ2-7; no definite D call. V was trimmed by 1 base and J by 0 bases, leaving 7 bases between them. The CDR3 has 14 residues. Germline loops: CDR1 SGHTA, CDR2 FQGNSA. CDR3 nucleotide sequence: TGTGCCAGCAGCTTAGGTCCGAGCTCCTACGAGCAGTACTTC. The encoded protein is CASSLGPSSYEQYF.

A few counts support this clone. This rearrangement joins TRBV6-2 or TRBV6-3 to TRBJ2-7, with TRBD2 matching 11 bases. J was trimmed by 3 bases and V by 5 bases; bases with no gene match: 9. This CDR3 region has 16 residues. Germline V gene sequence: CDR1 MNHEY, CDR2 SVGEGT. The CDR3 DNA is TGTGCCAGCAGTGGCACCGGGACTAGCGGAAACTACGAGCAGTACTTC. Encoded protein: CASSGTGTSGNYEQYF.

This chain connects TRBV30 to TRBJ1-5; D ambiguous. Germline CDR1 and CDR2: GTSNPN and SVGIG (reference sequence). V was pared by 2 bases and J by 5 bases, with 10 bases between. The CDR3 sequence is 13 residues long. The CDR3 DNA is TGTGCCTGGAGTTCGAACACCTATCAGCCCCAGCATTTT. This translates into CAWSSNTYQPQHF.

The chain uses TRBV4-2 and TRBJ1-2, with 7 bases that match TRBD1. Per germline, CDR1 LGHNA and CDR2 YNFKEQ. V was pared by 1 base and J by 1 base, with 12 bases of the junction left unmatched. The CDR3 contains 18 residues. CDR3 residues: CASSQGLHRGDINYGYTF. The CDR3 nucleotides are TGTGCCAGCAGCCAAGGGCTACACAGGGGCGATATTAACTATGGCTACACCTTC.

This sequence joins TRBV19 and TRBJ1-1, with no clear D. V lost 9 bases and J lost 2, with 7 bases in between. Germline CDR1 and CDR2: LNHDA and SQIVND (reference sequence). There are 11 residues in the CDR3. The CDR3 protein is CARHPNTEAFF. The CDR3 DNA reads as TGTGCCAGACATCCCAACACTGAAGCTTTCTTT.

The chain couples TRBV7-8 to TRBJ2-5, with D possibly being TRBD1 (6 bases). The germline V gene has CDR1 SGHVS and CDR2 FQNEAQ. Trimming cost V 6 bases and J 4 bases, with 18 bases left between them. The CDR3 is 15 residues long. CDR3 protein: CASRPDTGFGETQYF. The CDR3 nucleotides read TGTGCCAGCAGACCAGACACAGGGTTCGGAGAGACCCAGTACTTC.

The rearrangement joins TRBV9 to TRBJ2-3; D possibly corresponds to TRBD2 (6 bases). The germline V and J ends were trimmed by 4 bases and 3 bases, with 12 bases remaining between them. Per germline, CDR1 SGDLS and CDR2 YYNGEE. The CDR3 loop spans 14 amino acids. The CDR3 nucleotides read TGTGCCAGCAGCAGGCTGGGGGGTACAGATACGCAGTATTTT. Encoded protein: CASSRLGGTDTQYF.

The gene calls are TRBV15 and TRBJ2-1, with D possibly being TRBD1 (5 bases). Germline V gene data show CDR1 as LNHNV and CDR2 as YYDKDF (reference sequence). The CDR3 is 15 amino acids. V was cut by 0 bases and J by 6 bases, with 12 bases left in between. The CDR3 DNA reads TGTGCCACCAGCAGAGAGCCAGGGCTGAGCAATGAGCAGTTCTTC. This translates into CATSREPGLSNEQFF.

V is TRBV6-1 and J is TRBJ1-2; 7 bases are shared with TRBD1. The germline V gene encodes CDR1 MNHNS and CDR2 SASEGT. Trimming took 0 bases from V and 4 from J; bases not matched to a gene: 8. The CDR3 spans 16 residues. CDR3 nucleotides: TGTGCCAGCAGTGAAGCGGGCAGGGGGACGGGCTATGGCTACACCTTC. This gives the protein CASSEAGRGTGYGYTF.

This clone was recorded only once. The chain is built from TRBV5-1 and TRBJ1-4; 7 bases line up with TRBD1. The CDR3 sequence is 16 residues long. Germline V gene lookup returns CDR1 SGHRS and CDR2 YFSETQ. J lost 5 bases, V lost 4 bases, and 11 bases had no gene match. CDR3 DNA: TGCGCCAGCAGCCTGGGCCCCGCAGGGGGAAATGAAAAACTGTTTTTT. It translates to CASSLGPAGGNEKLFF.

The CDR3 here is CASSRQGRDEQFF. CDR3 bases: TGTGCCAGCTCCCGACAGGGTCGCGATGAGCAGTTCTTC. This chain joins TRBV12-3 or TRBV12-4 and TRBJ2-1, with 7 bases that match TRBD1. V was clipped by 8 bases and J by 8 bases; unmatched bases: 9. The CDR3 is 13 residues long.

The rearrangement joins TRBV10-3 to TRBJ1-4; 10 nucleotides line up with TRBD1. Germline CDR1 ENHRY, CDR2 SYGVKD. The CDR3 contains 16 residues. J was trimmed by 6 bases and V by 2 bases; bases with no gene match: 6. CDR3 loop: CAISERGQGQDEKLFF. CDR3 nucleotide sequence: TGTGCCATCAGTGAGCGGGGACAGGGGCAGGATGAAAAACTGTTTTTT.

This clone was observed a single time. This chain connects TRBV5-1 to TRBJ2-2, with D uncertain. The V and J ends lost 0 bases and 4 bases respectively, with 10 bases between them. CDR1 and CDR2 (germline): SGHRS, YFSETQ. The CDR3 totals 15 residues. The CDR3 reads CASSLASSGTGELFF. CDR3 nucleotide sequence: TGCGCCAGCAGCTTGGCTAGTTCCGGCACCGGGGAGCTGTTTTTT.

The rearrangement uses TRBV3-1 (or the pseudogene TRBV3-2) and TRBJ2-4; 7 nucleotides agree with TRBD1. Germline CDR1 LGHDT, CDR2 YNNKEL (reference sequence). The CDR3 is made up of 18 amino acids. Trimming at V came to 3 bases and at J to 1 base, leaving 12 bases not matched to a gene. Here the CDR3 reads CASSHPRQGPRAKNIQYF. The CDR3 coding sequence is TGTGCCAGCAGCCACCCCAGACAGGGTCCGAGGGCCAAAAACATTCAGTACTTC.

The rearrangement links TRBV3-1 (or the pseudogene TRBV3-2) to TRBJ1-2; 8 nucleotides line up with TRBD1. J lost 5 bases, V lost 2 bases, and 10 bases had no gene match. Germline values: CDR1 LGHDT, CDR2 YNNKEL (reference sequence). There are 16 residues in the CDR3. The CDR3 protein is CASSQSYRDRMYGYTF. For the CDR3, the DNA is TGTGCCAGCAGCCAATCATATCGGGACAGGATGTATGGCTACACCTTC.

The V and J genes are TRBV5-1 and TRBJ2-3; a possible D gene is TRBD2 (6 bases). Trimming pared 5 bases from V and 1 base from J, leaving 8 bases between. CDR1 SGHRS and CDR2 YFSETQ come from the germline V gene. This CDR3 is 13 amino acids long. The CDR3 nucleotides read TGCGCCAGCAGGGGCGGGGGCACAGATACGCAGTATTTT. This encodes CASRGGGTDTQYF.

A remark on this clone: One end of the junction does not line up with germline, which may come from a read error. CDR3 sequence reads: CASREAGSSYNEQFF. The DNA of the CDR3 is TGTGCCAGCAGAGAAGCGGGGAGCTCCTACAATGAGCAGTTCTTC. The V gene is TRBV2, the J gene TRBJ2-1; 7 bases match TRBD2. The CDR3 spans 15 residues. In germline, CDR1 is SNHLY, CDR2 FYNNEI.

The chain carries TRBV5-6 and TRBJ1-2; TRBD1 matches 8 bases. With 4 bases clipped from V and 7 bases from J, the junction kept 12 bases outside the gene matches. Germline CDR1 reads SGHDT; CDR2 reads YYEEEE. CDR3 length: 15 amino acids. CDR3 sequence: CASSPPTQGGGGYTF. CDR3 DNA: TGTGCCAGCAGCCCGCCCACACAGGGGGGGGGTGGCTACACCTTC.

The gene calls are TRBV11-2 and TRBJ2-3; 8 positions agree with TRBD2. The J segment lost 2 bases and the V segment lost 4 bases, leaving 8 bases of the junction unmatched. In germline, CDR1 is SGHAT, CDR2 FQNNGV. This CDR3 has 16 amino acids. This chain's CDR3 is CASSSPLAGNTDTQYF. The CDR3 DNA is TGTGCCAGCAGCTCGCCTCTAGCGGGTAACACAGATACGCAGTATTTT.